This T cell receptor (beta chain) was sequenced during a study of cytomegalovirus exposure and HLA in healthy donors. Looking at the study overall: In terms of ancestry, the Caucasian-associated cluster contained around four fifths of the approximately 400 genotyped donors. Study-wide findings and caveats: Later analysis suggested most CMV-associated TCR beta chains were HLA-restricted. Previous analysis showed most TCR beta V segments were productive about 87% or about 30% of the time.

Vbeta (60) and Jbeta (13) primers were used in the PCR. The data were produced by immunoSEQ multiplex PCR, yet TCRdb's version contains in-frame clones alone and is incomplete. The sample has fewer than 250,000 clones, and its top ten clones hold more than 0.75%. As to this clone: Its antigen remains unidentified.

The sequence came from a young woman in good health and CMV-seropositive. The sequenced sample consisted of PBMCs.

The CDR3 coding sequence is TGTGCCAGCAGCGCCTCTAGCGGGAGCTTGGAGACCCAGTACTTC. Its translation is CASSASSGSLETQYF. The chain links TRBV7-2 to TRBJ2-5, with 10 bases identical to TRBD2. Trimming removed 5 bases from V and 5 bases from J; junction bases left unmatched: 8. Per germline, CDR1 SGHTA and CDR2 FQGNSA. This CDR3 has 15 residues.